The 15 T cell receptor beta chains below were found in one sample sequenced in a study of cytomegalovirus exposure and HLA in healthy donors. A multiplex PCR was run with 60 Vbeta primers and 13 Jbeta primers. Clones were read by immunoSEQ multiplex PCR, and TCRdb kept only the in-frame ones, dropping some. Among 150,000 to 170,000 clones listed, approximately 77% were seen once. The source material was PBMCs. Every receptor here comes from a man aged 18 to 30 in good health and CMV-seronegative.

The CDR3 here is CATGGLTGNHQPQHF. In DNA, the CDR3 is TGTGCCACAGGTGGGTTGACAGGGAATCATCAGCCCCAGCATTTT. The chain recombines TRBV28 with TRBJ1-5, with 7 bases identical to TRBD1. The V gene's germline CDR1 is MDHEN and CDR2 SYDVKM. This CDR3 has 15 residues. With 10 bases clipped from V and 5 bases from J, the junction kept 14 bases outside the gene matches.

The chain joins TRBV13 to TRBJ2-1, with 11 bases identical to TRBD2. Germline assignment: CDR1 PRHDT and CDR2 FYEKMQ (reference sequence). The CDR3 contains 15 residues. Germline trimming cut 5 bases from V and 16 bases from J; bases unmatched to any gene: 16. The CDR3 DNA reads TGTGCCAGCAGCCCCTGGACTAGCGGGCCGCTGGGGAAATTCTTC. Translated: CASSPWTSGPLGKFF.

The rearrangement joins TRBV19 to TRBJ2-7, with D possibly matching TRBD1 (9 bases). The length of the CDR3 is 13 residues. With 9 bases removed from V and 5 bases from J, the gap between germline ends came to 17 bases. Germline V gene sequence: CDR1 LNHDA, CDR2 SQIVND (reference sequence). The CDR3 here is CASGTGTRHEQYF. The DNA of the CDR3 is TGTGCCAGCGGGACAGGGACTAGACACGAGCAGTACTTC. The whole variable domain, filled in from reference TRBV19 and TRBJ2-7, reads DGGITQSPKYLFRKEGQNVTLSCEQNLNHDAMYWYRQDPGQGLRLIYYSQIVNDFQKGDIAEGYSVSREKKESFPLTVTSAQKNPTAFYLCASGTGTRHEQYFGPGTRLTVT.

Notes on this clone: Other DNA variants within this sample encode the same CDR3. The rearrangement uses TRBV18 and TRBJ2-1; 8 bases are shared with TRBD1. The CDR3 totals 15 residues. V lost 2 bases, J lost 6 bases, and 6 bases stayed unmatched. Germline assignment: CDR1 KGHSH and CDR2 LQKENI. The CDR3 sequence is CASSPGGQGGNEQFF. The CDR3 nucleotides are TGTGCCAGCTCACCAGGAGGACAGGGAGGCAATGAGCAGTTCTTC.

The rearrangement joins TRBV7-9 to TRBJ2-1; 9 bases are shared with TRBD2. This CDR3 contains 17 residues. V gave up 2 bases and J gave up 4 bases; unmatched junction bases: 9. CDR1 and CDR2 from the germline V gene are SEHNR and FQNEAQ (reference sequence). The CDR3 loop reads CASSLPWASGVYNEQFF. The CDR3 nucleotides read TGTGCCAGCAGCTTACCTTGGGCTAGCGGGGTATACAATGAGCAGTTCTTC. The full variable domain, with the rest looked up from reference TRBV7-9 and TRBJ2-1, is DTGVSQNPRHKITKRGQNVTFRCDPISEHNRLYWYRQTLGQGPEFLTYFQNEAQLEKSRLLSDRFSAERPKGSFSTLEIQRTEQGDSAMYLCASSLPWASGVYNEQFFGPGTRLTVL.

The genes are TRBV28 and TRBJ1-5; D perhaps matches TRBD1 (5 bases). The CDR3 runs 19 residues. V was trimmed by 0 bases and J by 0 bases, leaving 18 bases between them. The germline V gene has CDR1 MDHEN and CDR2 SYDVKM. CDR3 sequence reads: CASSLWFLEEGYSNQPQHF. The CDR3 DNA follows: TGTGCCAGCAGTTTATGGTTCTTGGAGGAGGGGTATAGCAATCAGCCCCAGCATTTT. Combining the CDR3 with reference TRBV28 and TRBJ1-5 gives the whole variable domain DVKVTQSSRYLVKRTGEKVFLECVQDMDHENMFWYRQDPGLGLRLIYFSYDVKMKEKGDIPEGYSVSREKKERFSLILESASTNQTSMYLCASSLWFLEEGYSNQPQHFGDGTRLSIL.

Only a few counts were recorded for this clone. The gene calls are TRBV4-1 and TRBJ2-3; D unclear. The CDR3 contains 13 residues. CDR1 is MGHRA and CDR2 is YSYEKL in the germline V gene. V was shortened by 2 bases and J by 2 bases, with 5 bases between the two germline ends. This CDR3 reads CASSQLSTDTQYF. CDR3 coding DNA: TGCGCCAGCAGCCAACTATCCACAGATACGCAGTATTTT.

The chain couples TRBV20-1 to TRBJ2-1; D call uncertain. The CDR3 extends over 9 amino acids. CDR1 is DFQATT and CDR2 is SNEGSKA in the germline V gene (reference sequence). V was shortened by 3 bases and J by 12 bases, with 6 bases between the two germline ends. CDR3 loop: CSASHGQFF. The CDR3 DNA sequence: TGCAGTGCTAGCCACGGGCAGTTCTTC.

The chain couples TRBV5-1 to TRBJ2-7; 9 bases match TRBD1. Losses at the gene ends were 3 bases for V and 0 bases for J; bases not matched to a gene: 4. The CDR3 has 15 amino acids. Germline-derived CDR1 and CDR2 are SGHRS and YFSETQ. DNA of the CDR3: TGCGCCAGCAGCTCGGACAGGGGCTACTCCTACGAGCAGTACTTC. This gives the protein CASSSDRGYSYEQYF. Filled out from reference TRBV5-1 and TRBJ2-7, the complete variable domain reads KAGVTQTPRYLIKTRGQQVTLSCSPISGHRSVSWYQQTPGQGLQFLFEYFSETQRNKGNFPGRFSGRQFSNSRSEMNVSTLELGDSALYLCASSSDRGYSYEQYFGPGTRLTVT.

This clone was picked up a small number of times. This chain joins TRBV5-6 and TRBJ1-2; maybe TRBD1 (6 bases). There are 18 residues in the CDR3. From germline, CDR1 is SGHDT and CDR2 YYEEEE. V was shortened by 0 bases and J by 8 bases, with 26 bases between the two germline ends. The CDR3 loop reads CASSLGWGLREGQKGYTF. The DNA of the CDR3 is TGTGCCAGCAGCTTGGGCTGGGGGCTTCGGGAGGGGCAGAAGGGCTACACCTTC.

The genes are TRBV18 and TRBJ2-7; no clear D. Germline CDR1 reads KGHSH; CDR2 reads LQKENI. CDR3 length equals 15 residues. V was cut by 0 bases and J by 1 base, with 10 bases left in between. In DNA, the CDR3 is TGTGCCAGCTCACCACCAGGTCGGAGTTCCTACGAGCAGTACTTC. Amino acids: CASSPPGRSSYEQYF.

The chain couples TRBV7-2 to TRBJ2-5, with 8 bases that match TRBD1. Per the germline V gene, CDR1 is SGHTA and CDR2 is FQGNSA. The CDR3 has 14 amino acids. The J segment lost 7 bases and the V segment lost 8 bases, leaving 12 bases of the junction unmatched. CDR3 region: CASAIRDRSWTQYF. The DNA of the CDR3 is TGTGCCAGCGCCATTAGGGACAGGTCATGGACCCAGTACTTC.

The genes are TRBV27 and TRBJ2-7; 8 nucleotides match TRBD2. Germline loops: CDR1 MNHEY, CDR2 SMNVEV (reference sequence). V trimming: 9 bases; J trimming: 3 bases; junction bases outside the gene matches: 16. The CDR3 is 16 residues long. CDR3 sequence (DNA): TGTGCCAGTATGGCCTTATCGACTAGCGCCAACTACGAGCAGTACTTC. This encodes CASMALSTSANYEQYF.

This clone was detected a few times. The genes are TRBV16 and TRBJ1-2; D may be TRBD1 (5 bases). V lost 2 bases, J lost 7 bases, and 14 bases lay in between. Germline assignment: CDR1 KGHSY and CDR2 FQNENV. CDR3 length equals 14 residues. This CDR3 is CASSQTAMGGGYTF. As DNA, the CDR3 is TGTGCCAGCAGCCAAACGGCAATGGGGGGTGGCTACACCTTC.

The chain is built from TRBV21-1 and TRBJ2-7; no check of the table's D call, TRBD1, against the DNA was made. TRBV21-1 is reported as a pseudogene. This CDR3 has 15 amino acids. For the CDR3, the DNA is TGTGCCAGCAGCAAATTCAGGGGTAAAGGCTACGAGCAGTACTTC. It yields the protein CASSKFRGKGYEQYF.